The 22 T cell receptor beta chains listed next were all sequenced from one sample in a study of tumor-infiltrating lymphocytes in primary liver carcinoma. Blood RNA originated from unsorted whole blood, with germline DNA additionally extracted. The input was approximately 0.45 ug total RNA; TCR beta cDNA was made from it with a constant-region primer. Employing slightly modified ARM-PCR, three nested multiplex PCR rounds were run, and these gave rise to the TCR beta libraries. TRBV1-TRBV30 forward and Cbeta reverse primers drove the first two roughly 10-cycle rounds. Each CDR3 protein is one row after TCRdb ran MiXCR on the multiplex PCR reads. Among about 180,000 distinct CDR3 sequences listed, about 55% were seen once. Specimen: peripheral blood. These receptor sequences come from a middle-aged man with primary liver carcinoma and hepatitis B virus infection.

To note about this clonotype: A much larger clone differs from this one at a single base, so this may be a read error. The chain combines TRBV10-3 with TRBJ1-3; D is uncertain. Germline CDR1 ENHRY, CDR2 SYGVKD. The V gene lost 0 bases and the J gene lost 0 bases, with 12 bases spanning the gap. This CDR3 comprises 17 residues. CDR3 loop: CAISESRVLSSGNTIYF. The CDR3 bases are TGTGCCATCAGTGAGTCGAGGGTCTTATCCTCTGGAAACACCATATATTTT.

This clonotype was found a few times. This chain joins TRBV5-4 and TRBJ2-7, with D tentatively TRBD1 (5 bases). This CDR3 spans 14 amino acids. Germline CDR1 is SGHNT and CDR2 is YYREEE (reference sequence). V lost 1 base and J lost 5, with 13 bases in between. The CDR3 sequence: CASSLQGRVNEQYF. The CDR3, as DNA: TGTGCCAGCAGCTTGCAGGGCAGGGTCAACGAGCAGTACTTC.

The CDR3 reads CASSLCPNTEAFF. DNA for the CDR3: TGTGCCAGCAGTTTATGCCCGAACACTGAAGCTTTCTTT. The chain employs TRBV6-5 and TRBJ1-1; D not resolved. With 4 bases removed from V and 1 base from J, the gap between germline ends came to 7 bases. CDR1 and CDR2 from the germline V gene are MNHEY and SVGAGI. The CDR3 totals 13 residues.

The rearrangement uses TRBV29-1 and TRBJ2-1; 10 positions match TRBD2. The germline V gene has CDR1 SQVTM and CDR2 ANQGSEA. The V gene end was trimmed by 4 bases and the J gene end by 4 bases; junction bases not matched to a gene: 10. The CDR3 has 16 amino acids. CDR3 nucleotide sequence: TGCAGCGTTGCCAGGGCCAGCGGGAGGGTTTACAATGAGCAGTTCTTC. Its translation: CSVARASGRVYNEQFF.

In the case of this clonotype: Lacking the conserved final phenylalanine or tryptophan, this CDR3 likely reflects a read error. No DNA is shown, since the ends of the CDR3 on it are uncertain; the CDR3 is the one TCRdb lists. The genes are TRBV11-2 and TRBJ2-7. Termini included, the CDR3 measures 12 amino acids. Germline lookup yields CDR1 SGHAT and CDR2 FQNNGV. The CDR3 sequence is CASSQTQYEQYL.

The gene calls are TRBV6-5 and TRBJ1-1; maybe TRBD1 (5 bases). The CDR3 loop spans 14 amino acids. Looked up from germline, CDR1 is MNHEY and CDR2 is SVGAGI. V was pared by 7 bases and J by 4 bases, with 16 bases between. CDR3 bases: TGTGCCAGCACCTCTGGGGGTCGGGCCACTGAAGCTTTCTTT. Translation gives CASTSGGRATEAFF.

The CDR3 loop is CSVLCGSQNTGELFF. The CDR3 nucleotides read TGCAGCGTTCTCTGCGGGAGTCAGAACACCGGGGAGCTGTTTTTT. The chain links TRBV29-1 to TRBJ2-2, with 7 bases identical to TRBD2. The CDR3 is 15 residues long. After removal of 5 bases from V and 1 base from J, the junction contained 7 bases not matched to a gene. Germline assignment: CDR1 SQVTM and CDR2 ANQGSEA.

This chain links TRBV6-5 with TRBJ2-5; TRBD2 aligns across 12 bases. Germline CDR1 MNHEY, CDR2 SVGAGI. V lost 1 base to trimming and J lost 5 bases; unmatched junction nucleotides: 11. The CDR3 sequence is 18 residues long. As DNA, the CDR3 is TGTGCCAGCAGTTACTTCCTTCGACTAGCGGGAGCGCATGAGACCCAGTACTTC. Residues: CASSYFLRLAGAHETQYF.

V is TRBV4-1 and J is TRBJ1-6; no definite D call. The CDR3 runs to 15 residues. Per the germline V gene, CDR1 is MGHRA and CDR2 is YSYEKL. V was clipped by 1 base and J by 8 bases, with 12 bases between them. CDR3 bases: TGCGCCAGCAGCCAAGGTCCGGTAGGCTATTCACCCCTCCACTTT. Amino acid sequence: CASSQGPVGYSPLHF.

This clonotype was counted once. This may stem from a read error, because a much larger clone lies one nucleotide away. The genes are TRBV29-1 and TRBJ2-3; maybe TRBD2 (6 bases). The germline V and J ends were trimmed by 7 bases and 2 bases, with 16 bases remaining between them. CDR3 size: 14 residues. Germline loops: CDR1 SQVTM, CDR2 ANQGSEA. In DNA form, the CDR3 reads TGCAGCGGGGCGGGAACTTGGGTCACAGATACGCAGTATTTT. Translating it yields CSGAGTWVTDTQYF.

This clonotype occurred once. CDR3 protein: CASSSQGISYGYTF. CDR3 DNA: TGTGCCAGCAGTAGCCAGGGAATAAGCTATGGCTACACCTTC. The rearrangement uses TRBV28 and TRBJ1-2; D perhaps matches TRBD1 (5 bases). Germline V lookup: CDR1 MDHEN, CDR2 SYDVKM. Trimming removed 5 bases at V and 4 bases at J, with 14 bases between. The CDR3 is made up of 14 amino acids.

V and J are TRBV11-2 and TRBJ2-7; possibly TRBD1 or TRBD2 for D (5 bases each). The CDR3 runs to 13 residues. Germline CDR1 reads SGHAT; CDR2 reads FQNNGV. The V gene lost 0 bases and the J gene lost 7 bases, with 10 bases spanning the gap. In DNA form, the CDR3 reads TGTGCCAGCAGCTTAGAGGGAGCAGGGGAGCAGTACTTC. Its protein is CASSLEGAGEQYF.

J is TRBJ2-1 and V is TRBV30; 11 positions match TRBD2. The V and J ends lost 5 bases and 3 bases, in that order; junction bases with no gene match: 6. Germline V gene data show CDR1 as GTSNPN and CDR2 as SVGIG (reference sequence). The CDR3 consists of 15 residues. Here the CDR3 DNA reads TGTGCCTGGGACGAGACTAGCGGGGTCTACAATGAGCAGTTCTTC. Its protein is CAWDETSGVYNEQFF.

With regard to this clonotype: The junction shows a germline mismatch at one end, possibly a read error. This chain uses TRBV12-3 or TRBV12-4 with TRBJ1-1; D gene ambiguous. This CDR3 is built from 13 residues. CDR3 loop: CASSLARNTEVFF. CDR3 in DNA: TGTGCCAGCAGTTTGGCGAGGAACACTGAAGTTTTCTTT.

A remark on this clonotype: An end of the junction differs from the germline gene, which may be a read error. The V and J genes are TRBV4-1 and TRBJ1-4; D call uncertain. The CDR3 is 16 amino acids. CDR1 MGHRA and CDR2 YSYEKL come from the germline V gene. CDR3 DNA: TGCGCCAGCAACCAAGTCCCCGGGGAAACCAATGAAAAACTGTTTTTT. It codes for CASNQVPGETNEKLFF.

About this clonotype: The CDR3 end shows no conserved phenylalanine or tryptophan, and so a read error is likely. The CDR3 DNA follows: TGTGCCAGCAGCCTCCCGGACAGTACCTACGAGCAGTACTCC. Its translation is CASSLPDSTYEQYS. This chain uses TRBV11-2 with TRBJ2-7, with D possibly TRBD1 on 6 matching bases. Trimming shortened V by 5 bases and J by 2 bases, and 13 bases separated the two germline ends. Germline lookup yields CDR1 SGHAT and CDR2 FQNNGV. The CDR3 contains 14 residues.

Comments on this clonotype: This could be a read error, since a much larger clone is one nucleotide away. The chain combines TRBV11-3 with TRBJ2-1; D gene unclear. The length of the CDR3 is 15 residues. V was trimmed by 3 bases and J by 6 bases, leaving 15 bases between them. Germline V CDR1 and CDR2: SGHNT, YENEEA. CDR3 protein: CASSLAGAAFNEQFF. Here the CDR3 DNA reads TGTGCCAGCAGCTTGGCAGGCGCCGCCTTCAATGAGCAGTTCTTC.

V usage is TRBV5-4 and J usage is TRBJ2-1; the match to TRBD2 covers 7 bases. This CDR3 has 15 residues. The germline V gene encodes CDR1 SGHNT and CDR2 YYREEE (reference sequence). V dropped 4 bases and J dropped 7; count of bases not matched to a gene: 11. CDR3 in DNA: TGTGCCAGCAGCAACGGGAGGCCCCCTCGTAATGAGCAGTTCTTC. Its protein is CASSNGRPPRNEQFF.

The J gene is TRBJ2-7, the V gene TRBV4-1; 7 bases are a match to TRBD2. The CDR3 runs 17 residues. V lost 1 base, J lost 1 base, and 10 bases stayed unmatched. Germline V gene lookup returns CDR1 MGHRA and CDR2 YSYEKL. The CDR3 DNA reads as TGCGCCAGCAGCCAAGTTGCATCTAGCGGACCTTCCTACGAGCAGTACTTC. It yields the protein CASSQVASSGPSYEQYF.

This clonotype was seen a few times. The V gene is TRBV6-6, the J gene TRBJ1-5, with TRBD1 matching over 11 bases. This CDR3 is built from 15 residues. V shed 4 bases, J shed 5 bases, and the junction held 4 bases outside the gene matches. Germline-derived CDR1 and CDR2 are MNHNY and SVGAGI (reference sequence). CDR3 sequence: CASSSGTGGYQPQHF. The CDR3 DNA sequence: TGTGCCAGCAGTTCCGGGACAGGGGGATATCAGCCCCAGCATTTT.

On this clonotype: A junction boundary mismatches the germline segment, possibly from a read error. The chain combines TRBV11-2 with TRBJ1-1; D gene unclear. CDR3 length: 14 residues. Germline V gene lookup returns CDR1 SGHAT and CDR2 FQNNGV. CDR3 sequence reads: CASTLNGLNTEAFF. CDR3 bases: TGTGCCAGCACCTTAAACGGGTTGAACACTGAGGCTTTCTTT.

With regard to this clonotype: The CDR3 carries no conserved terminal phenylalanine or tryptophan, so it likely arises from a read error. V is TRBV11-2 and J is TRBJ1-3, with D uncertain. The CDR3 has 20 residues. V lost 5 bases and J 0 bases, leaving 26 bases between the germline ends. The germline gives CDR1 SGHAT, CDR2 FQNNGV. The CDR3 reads CASSRLGLGCYSSSGNTIYS. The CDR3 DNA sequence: TGTGCCAGCAGCCGCCTAGGCCTAGGGTGTTATTCGAGCTCTGGAAACACCATATATTCT.